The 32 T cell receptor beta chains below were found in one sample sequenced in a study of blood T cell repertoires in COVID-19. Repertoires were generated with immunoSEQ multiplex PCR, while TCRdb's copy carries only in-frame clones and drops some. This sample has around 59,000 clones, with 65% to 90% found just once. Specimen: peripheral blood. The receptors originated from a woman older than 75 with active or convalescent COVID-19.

The CDR3 loop reads CASSQGRGRTGELFF. DNA of the CDR3: TGTGCCAGCAGCCAGGGAAGGGGGAGAACCGGGGAGCTGTTTTTT. The genes are TRBV3-1 (or the pseudogene TRBV3-2) and TRBJ2-2; a weak D match, TRBD1 (6 bases). Germline V lookup: CDR1 LGHDT, CDR2 YNNKEL (reference sequence). The CDR3 consists of 15 residues. Trimming pared 3 bases from V and 5 bases from J, leaving 13 bases between.

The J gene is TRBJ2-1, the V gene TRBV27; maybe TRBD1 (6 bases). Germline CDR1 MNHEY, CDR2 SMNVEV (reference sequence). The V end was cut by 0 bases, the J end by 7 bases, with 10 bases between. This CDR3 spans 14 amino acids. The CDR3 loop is CASSLSQGLNEQFF. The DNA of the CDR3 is TGTGCCAGCAGTTTATCGCAGGGGTTGAATGAGCAGTTCTTC.

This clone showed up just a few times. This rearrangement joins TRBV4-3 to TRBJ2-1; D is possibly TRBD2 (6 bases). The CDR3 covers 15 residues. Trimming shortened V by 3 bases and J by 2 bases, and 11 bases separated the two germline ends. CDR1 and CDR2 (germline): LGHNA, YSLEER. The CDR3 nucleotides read TGCGCCAGCAGCCAGACGCGGGAAACCTACAATGAGCAGTTCTTC. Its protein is CASSQTRETYNEQFF.

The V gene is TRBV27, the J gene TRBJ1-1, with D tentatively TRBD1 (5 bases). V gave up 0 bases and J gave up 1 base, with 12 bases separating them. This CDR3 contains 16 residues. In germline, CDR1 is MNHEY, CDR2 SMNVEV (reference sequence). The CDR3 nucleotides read TGTGCCAGCAGTTTATCGGCGATGGGGCCGAACACTGAAGCTTTCTTT. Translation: CASSLSAMGPNTEAFF.

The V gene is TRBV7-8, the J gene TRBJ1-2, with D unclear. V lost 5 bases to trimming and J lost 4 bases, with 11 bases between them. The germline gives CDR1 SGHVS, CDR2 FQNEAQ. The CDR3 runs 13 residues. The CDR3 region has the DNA TGTGCCAGCAGCCAAGCAACGGGCTATGGCTACACCTTC. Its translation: CASSQATGYGYTF.

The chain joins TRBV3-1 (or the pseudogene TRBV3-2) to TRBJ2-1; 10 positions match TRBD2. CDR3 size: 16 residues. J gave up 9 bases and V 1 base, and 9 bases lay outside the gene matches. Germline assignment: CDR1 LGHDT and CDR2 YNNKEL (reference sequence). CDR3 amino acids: CASSQGTLAGAGEQFF. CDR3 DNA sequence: TGTGCCAGCAGCCAAGGAACCCTAGCGGGGGCCGGTGAGCAGTTCTTC.

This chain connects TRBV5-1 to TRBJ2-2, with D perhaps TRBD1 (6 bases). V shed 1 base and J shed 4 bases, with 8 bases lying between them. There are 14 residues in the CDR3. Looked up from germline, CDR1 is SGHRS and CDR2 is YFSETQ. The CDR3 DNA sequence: TGCGCCAGCAGCTTGACAGGGACCACCGGGGAGCTGTTTTTT. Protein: CASSLTGTTGELFF. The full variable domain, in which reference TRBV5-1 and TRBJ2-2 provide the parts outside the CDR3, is KAGVTQTPRYLIKTRGQQVTLSCSPISGHRSVSWYQQTPGQGLQFLFEYFSETQRNKGNFPGRFSGRQFSNSRSEMNVSTLELGDSALYLCASSLTGTTGELFFGEGSRLTVL.

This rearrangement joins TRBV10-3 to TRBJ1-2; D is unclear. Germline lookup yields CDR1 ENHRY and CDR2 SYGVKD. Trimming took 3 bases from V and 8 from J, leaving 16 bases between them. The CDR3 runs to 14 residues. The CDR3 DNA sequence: TGTGCCATCAGTGAAATGGCAACGACTATGGGCTACACCTTC. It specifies CAISEMATTMGYTF.

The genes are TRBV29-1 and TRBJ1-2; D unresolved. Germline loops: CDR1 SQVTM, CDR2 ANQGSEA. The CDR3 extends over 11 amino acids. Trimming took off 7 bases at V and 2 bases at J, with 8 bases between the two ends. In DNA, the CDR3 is TGCAGCGCAGAGATCAACTATGGCTACACCTTC. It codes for CSAEINYGYTF.

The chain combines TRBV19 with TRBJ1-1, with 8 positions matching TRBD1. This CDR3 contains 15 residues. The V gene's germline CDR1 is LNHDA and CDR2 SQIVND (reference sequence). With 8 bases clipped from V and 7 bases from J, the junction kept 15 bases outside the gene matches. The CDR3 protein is CASLDRVGIRGEAFF. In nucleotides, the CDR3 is TGTGCCAGTCTGGACAGGGTGGGGATCCGGGGTGAAGCTTTCTTT.

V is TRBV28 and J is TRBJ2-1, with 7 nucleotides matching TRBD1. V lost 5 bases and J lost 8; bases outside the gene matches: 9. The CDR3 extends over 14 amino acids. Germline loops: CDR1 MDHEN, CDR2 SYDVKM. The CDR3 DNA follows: TGTGCCAGCAGTCCAGACAGGGTGATGGATGAGCAGTTCTTC. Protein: CASSPDRVMDEQFF.

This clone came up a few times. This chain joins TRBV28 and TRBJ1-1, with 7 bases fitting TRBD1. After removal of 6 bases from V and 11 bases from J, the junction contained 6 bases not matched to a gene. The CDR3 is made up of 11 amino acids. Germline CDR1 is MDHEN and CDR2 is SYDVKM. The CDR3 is CASRDDRAAFF. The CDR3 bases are TGTGCCAGCAGGGACGACAGGGCCGCTTTCTTT.

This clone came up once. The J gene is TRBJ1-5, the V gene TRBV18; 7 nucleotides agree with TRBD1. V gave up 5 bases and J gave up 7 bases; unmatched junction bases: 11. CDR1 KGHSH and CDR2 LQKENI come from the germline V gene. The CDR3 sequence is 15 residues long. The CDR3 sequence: CASSSNRDRGQPQHF. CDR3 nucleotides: TGTGCCAGCTCATCCAACCGGGACAGAGGGCAGCCCCAGCATTTT.

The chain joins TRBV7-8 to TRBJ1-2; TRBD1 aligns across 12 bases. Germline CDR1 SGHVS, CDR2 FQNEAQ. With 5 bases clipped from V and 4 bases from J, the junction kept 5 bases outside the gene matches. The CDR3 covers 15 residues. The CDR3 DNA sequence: TGTGCCAGCAGCCAGGGACAGGGGGCGGGCTATGGCTACACCTTC. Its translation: CASSQGQGAGYGYTF.

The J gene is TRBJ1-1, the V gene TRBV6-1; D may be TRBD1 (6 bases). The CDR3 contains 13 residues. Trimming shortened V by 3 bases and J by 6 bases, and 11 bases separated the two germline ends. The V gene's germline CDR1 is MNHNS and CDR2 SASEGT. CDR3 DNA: TGTGCCAGCAGTGAGCTGACAGGCCCTGAAGCTTTCTTT. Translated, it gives CASSELTGPEAFF.

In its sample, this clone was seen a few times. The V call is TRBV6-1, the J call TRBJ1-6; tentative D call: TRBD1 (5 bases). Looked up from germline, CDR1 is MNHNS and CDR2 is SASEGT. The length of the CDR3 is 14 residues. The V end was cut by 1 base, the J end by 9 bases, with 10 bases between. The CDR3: CASSEGLTVSPLHF. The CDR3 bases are TGTGCCAGCAGTGAAGGATTGACAGTTTCACCCCTCCACTTT.

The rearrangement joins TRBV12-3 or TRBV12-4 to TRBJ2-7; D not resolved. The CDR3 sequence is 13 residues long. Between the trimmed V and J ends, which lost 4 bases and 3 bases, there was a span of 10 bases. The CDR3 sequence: CASSSNPGYEQYF. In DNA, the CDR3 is TGTGCCAGCAGTTCTAACCCAGGCTACGAGCAGTACTTC.

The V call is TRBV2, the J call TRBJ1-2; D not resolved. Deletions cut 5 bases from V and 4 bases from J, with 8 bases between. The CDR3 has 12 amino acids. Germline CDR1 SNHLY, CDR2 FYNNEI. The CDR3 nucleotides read TGTGCCAGCAGTTGGGAGGGCTATGGCTACACCTTC. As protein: CASSWEGYGYTF. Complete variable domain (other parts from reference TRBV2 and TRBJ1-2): EPEVTQTPSHQVTQMGQEVILRCVPISNHLYFYWYRQILGQKVEFLVSFYNNEISEKSEIFDDQFSVERPDGSNFTLKIRSTKLEDSAMYFCASSWEGYGYTFGSGTRLTVV.

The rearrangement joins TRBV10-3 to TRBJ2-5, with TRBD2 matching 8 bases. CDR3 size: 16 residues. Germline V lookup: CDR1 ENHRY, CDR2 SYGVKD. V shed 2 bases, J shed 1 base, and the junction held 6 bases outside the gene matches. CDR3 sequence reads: CAISEQERGFQETQYF. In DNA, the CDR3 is TGTGCCATCAGTGAGCAGGAGCGGGGGTTCCAAGAGACCCAGTACTTC.

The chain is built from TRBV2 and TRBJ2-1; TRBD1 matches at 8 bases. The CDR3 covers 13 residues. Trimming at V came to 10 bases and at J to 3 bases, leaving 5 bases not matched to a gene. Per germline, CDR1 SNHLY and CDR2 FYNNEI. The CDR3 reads CAIRTGLYNEQFF. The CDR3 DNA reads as TGTGCCATCCGGACAGGGCTCTACAATGAGCAGTTCTTC.

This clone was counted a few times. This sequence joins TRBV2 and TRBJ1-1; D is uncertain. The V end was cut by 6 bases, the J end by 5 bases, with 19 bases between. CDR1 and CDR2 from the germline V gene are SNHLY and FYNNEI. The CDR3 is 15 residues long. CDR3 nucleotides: TGTGCCAGCAGACCCCCGGGATCAGGTTGGACTGAAGCTTTCTTT. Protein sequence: CASRPPGSGWTEAFF.

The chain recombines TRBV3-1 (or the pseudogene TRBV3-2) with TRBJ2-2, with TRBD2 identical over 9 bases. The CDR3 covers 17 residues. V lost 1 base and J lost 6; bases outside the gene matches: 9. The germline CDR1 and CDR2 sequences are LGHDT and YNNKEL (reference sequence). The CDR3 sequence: CASSQVASGGPPGELFF. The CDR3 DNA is TGTGCCAGCAGCCAAGTCGCGAGCGGGGGGCCTCCCGGGGAGCTGTTTTTT.

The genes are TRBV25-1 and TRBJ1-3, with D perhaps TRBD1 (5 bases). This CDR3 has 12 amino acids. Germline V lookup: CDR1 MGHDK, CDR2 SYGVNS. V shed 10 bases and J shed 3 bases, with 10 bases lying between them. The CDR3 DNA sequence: TGTGCCACCCAGGGTAATGGAAACACCATATATTTT. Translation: CATQGNGNTIYF.

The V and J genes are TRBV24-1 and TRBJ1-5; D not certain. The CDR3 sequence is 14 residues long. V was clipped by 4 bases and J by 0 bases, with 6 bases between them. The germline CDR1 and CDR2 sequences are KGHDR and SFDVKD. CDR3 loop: CATSETNSNQPQHF. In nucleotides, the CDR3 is TGTGCCACCAGTGAGACAAATAGCAATCAGCCCCAGCATTTT.

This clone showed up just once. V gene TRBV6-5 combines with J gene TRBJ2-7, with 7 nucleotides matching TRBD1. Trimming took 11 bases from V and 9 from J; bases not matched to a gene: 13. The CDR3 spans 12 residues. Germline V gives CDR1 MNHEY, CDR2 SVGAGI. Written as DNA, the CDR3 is TGTGCCTGCTCAAGGGACAGACTCTCGCAGTACTTC. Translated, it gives CACSRDRLSQYF.

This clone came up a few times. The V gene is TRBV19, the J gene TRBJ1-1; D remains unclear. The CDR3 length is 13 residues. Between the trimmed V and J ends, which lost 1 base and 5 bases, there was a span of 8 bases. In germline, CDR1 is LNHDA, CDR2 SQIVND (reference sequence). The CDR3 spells CASSIGFGTEAFF. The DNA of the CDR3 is TGTGCCAGTAGTATAGGGTTCGGGACTGAAGCTTTCTTT. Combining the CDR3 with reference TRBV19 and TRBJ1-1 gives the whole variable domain DGGITQSPKYLFRKEGQNVTLSCEQNLNHDAMYWYRQDPGQGLRLIYYSQIVNDFQKGDIAEGYSVSREKKESFPLTVTSAQKNPTAFYLCASSIGFGTEAFFGQGTRLTVV.

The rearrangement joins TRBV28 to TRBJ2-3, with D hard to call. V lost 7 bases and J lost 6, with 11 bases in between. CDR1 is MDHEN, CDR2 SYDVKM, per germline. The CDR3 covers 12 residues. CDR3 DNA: TGTGCCAGCACCTATGCGCGGGATACGCAGTATTTT. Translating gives CASTYARDTQYF.

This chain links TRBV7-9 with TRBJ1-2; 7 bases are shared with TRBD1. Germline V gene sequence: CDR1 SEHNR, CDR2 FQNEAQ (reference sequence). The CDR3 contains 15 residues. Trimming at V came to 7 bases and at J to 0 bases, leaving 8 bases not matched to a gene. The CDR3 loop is CASIRGTATNYGYTF. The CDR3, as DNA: TGTGCCAGCATCCGCGGGACAGCGACTAACTATGGCTACACCTTC.

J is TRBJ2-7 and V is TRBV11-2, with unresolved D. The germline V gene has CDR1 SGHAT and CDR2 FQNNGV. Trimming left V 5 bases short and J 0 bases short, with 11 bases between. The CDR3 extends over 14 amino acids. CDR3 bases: TGTGCCAGCAGCCCCCAGGCAGTCTCCTACGAGCAGTACTTC. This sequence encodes CASSPQAVSYEQYF.

The CDR3 DNA reads as TGTGCCATCAGTGGAAGGGCAGGGGGAAATGAGCAGTTCTTC. This sequence encodes CAISGRAGGNEQFF. The chain has TRBV10-3 and TRBJ2-1, with 7 nucleotides matching TRBD1. V trimming: 4 bases; J trimming: 7 bases; junction bases outside the gene matches: 7. CDR3 length equals 14 residues. CDR1 and CDR2 (germline): ENHRY, SYGVKD.

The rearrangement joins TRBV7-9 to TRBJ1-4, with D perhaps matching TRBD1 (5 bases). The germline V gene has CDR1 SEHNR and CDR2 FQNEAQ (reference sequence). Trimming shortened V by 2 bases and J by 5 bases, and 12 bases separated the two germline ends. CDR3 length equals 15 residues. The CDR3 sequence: CASSLQGFANEKLFF. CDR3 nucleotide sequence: TGTGCCAGCAGCTTACAGGGATTTGCGAATGAAAAACTGTTTTTT.

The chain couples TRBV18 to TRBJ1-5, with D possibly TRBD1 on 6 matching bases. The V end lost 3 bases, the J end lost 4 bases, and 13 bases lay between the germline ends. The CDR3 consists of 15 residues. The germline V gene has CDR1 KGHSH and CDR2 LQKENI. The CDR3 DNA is TGTGCCAGCTCACCCCAGCGGACAGAGAATCAGCCCCAGCATTTT. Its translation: CASSPQRTENQPQHF.